This entry features one TCR beta chain sequence. The data were taken from a study of blood T cell repertoires in COVID-19. Study summary: The origin of the acute and convalescent COVID-19 samples was the United States, Italy and Spain. Nucleic acid was either cDNA or gDNA, and it came from T cells, B-cell-depleted T cells, or PBMCs.

Original analysis: Scientists estimated how many nucleated cells there were by amplifying reference gene primers. Measured with immunoSEQ multiplex PCR; TCRdb has only the in-frame clones, and not every one. The DNA was the basis for D and trimming; V, J and clone size are from that table. The table records 130,000 to 150,000 clones, 84% of them present only once. Germline trimming cut 2 bases from V and 5 bases from J; bases unmatched to any gene: 8. Germline loops: CDR1 LGHNT, CDR2 FRNRAP. The length of the CDR3 is 15 residues. In terms of age and location, participants ranged from roughly 18 to 90 years and lived in around 22 US areas.

This rearrangement joins TRBV12-5 to TRBJ1-1, with 7 bases aligning to TRBD1. The clonotype comes from a woman between 45 and 65 years old who had been exposed to COVID-19. The sample was PBMCs or T cells enriched from blood (not recorded which). CDR3 loop: CASGLLRGLGTEAFF. The CDR3 nucleotides are TGTGCTAGTGGTTTGTTGAGGGGGCTGGGGACTGAAGCTTTCTTT.